The TCR beta chain described here comes from a study of patients and donors after allogeneic stem cell transplantation. This clonotype was recorded a few times. Germline-derived CDR1 and CDR2 are SGHRS and YFSETQ. The germline V and J ends were trimmed by 0 bases and 5 bases, with 12 bases remaining between them. This CDR3 has 14 amino acids. TCRdb reanalysed the RT-PCR reads using MiXCR and keeps one entry per CDR3 protein. The table includes about a million distinct CDR3 sequences, over 15% detected once. The gene calls are TRBV5-1 and TRBJ2-7; D might be TRBD1 (5 bases). The sequence was obtained from a human donor who was either an allogeneic HSCT recipient or a stem cell or donor lymphocyte infusion donor (not recorded which). It is not recorded whose cells these are; they may come from a transplant donor. The sequenced material came from blood, either unsorted or a sorted T cell fraction (not recorded which). The CDR3 DNA reads TGCGCCAGCAGCTTGGCAGGGATTCTAGACGAGCAGTACTTC. Translation gives CASSLAGILDEQYF.